The sequence of this TCR beta chain was determined in a study of cytomegalovirus exposure and HLA in healthy donors. General study points: Later findings reportedly placed an Asian-associated ancestry cluster below the approximately 670-donor mean for N-insertions.

With respect to this clone: The antigen is not known.

Amplification used 60 Vbeta primers and 13 Jbeta primers. Measured with immunoSEQ multiplex PCR; TCRdb has only the in-frame clones, and not every one. Its listing shows around 84,000 clones. This CDR3 region has 13 residues. Trimming took 8 bases from V and 10 from J, leaving 15 bases between them. In germline, CDR1 is SNHLY, CDR2 FYNNEI. Input material: PBMCs. This clonotype was obtained from a man aged 30-40 years in good health and CMV-seronegative. This rearrangement joins TRBV2 to TRBJ1-6; D not resolved. The CDR3 region has the DNA TGTGCCAGCGGGTTTGGAGGGAAGTCACCCCTCCACTTT. Translation: CASGFGGKSPLHF.